These 28 T cell receptor beta chains share one sample of origin, sequenced in a study of technical replicates of blood from a handful of donors. The data were produced by immunoSEQ multiplex PCR, yet TCRdb's version contains in-frame clones alone and is incomplete. The sample lists about 63,000 clones; around 86% were seen once. Sequencing used PBMCs. Every receptor here comes from a human donor in good health. Some clones in this sample may be carry-over from other donors' samples.

The CDR3 protein is CASSSRGVGDIWQFF. CDR3 DNA sequence: TGTGCCAGCAGTTCAAGAGGGGTAGGGGACATCTGGCAGTTCTTC. The V call is TRBV6-5, the J call TRBJ2-1; the D gene is possibly TRBD1 (6 bases). The CDR3 consists of 15 residues. Trimming pared 4 bases from V and 12 bases from J, leaving 22 bases between. CDR1 MNHEY and CDR2 SVGAGI come from the germline V gene.

The chain employs TRBV4-3 and TRBJ1-2; D not certain. The V gene lost 1 base and the J gene lost 8 bases, with 14 bases spanning the gap. Per germline, CDR1 LGHNA and CDR2 YSLEER. The CDR3 extends over 14 amino acids. CDR3: CASSQVTRDNGYTF. CDR3 bases: TGCGCCAGCAGCCAAGTAACGAGAGACAACGGCTACACCTTC.

The rearrangement uses TRBV15 and TRBJ2-7; weak D call: TRBD2 (7 bases). The germline CDR1 and CDR2 sequences are LNHNV and YYDKDF (reference sequence). The CDR3 consists of 14 residues. With 0 bases removed from V and 2 bases from J, the gap between germline ends came to 8 bases. The DNA for the CDR3 is TGTGCCACCAGCAGAGAGCGGGGGCCCTACGAGCAGTACTTC. Translated: CATSRERGPYEQYF.

The gene calls are TRBV6-5 and TRBJ1-5, with a weak D call TRBD1 (6 bases). CDR3 size: 14 residues. Germline V gene lookup returns CDR1 MNHEY and CDR2 SVGAGI. V was clipped by 3 bases and J by 2 bases, with 8 bases between them. CDR3 DNA sequence: TGTGCCAGCAGTTATTCAGGGGGCAATCAGCCCCAGCATTTT. Translating it yields CASSYSGGNQPQHF.

The chain has TRBV9 and TRBJ2-6; D gene uncertain. CDR3 length: 14 amino acids. Germline assignment: CDR1 SGDLS and CDR2 YYNGEE. V was shortened by 4 bases and J by 1 base, with 6 bases between the two germline ends. The CDR3 DNA follows: TGTGCCAGCAGCCTGTTATCTGGGGCCAACGTCCTGACTTTC. Protein product: CASSLLSGANVLTF.

V is TRBV23-1 and J is TRBJ2-7; D gene unclear. TRBV23-1 carries the ORF label, with uncertain function. The CDR3 sequence is 15 residues long. The V and J ends lost 4 bases and 0 bases respectively, with 13 bases between them. In nucleotides, the CDR3 is TGCGCCAGCAGTCCTCCTACTCGAGGCTCCTACGAGCAGTACTTC. The encoded protein is CASSPPTRGSYEQYF.

V usage is TRBV7-9 and J usage is TRBJ1-2; a weak D match, TRBD1 (6 bases). The germline V and J ends were trimmed by 5 bases and 6 bases, with 16 bases remaining between them. Germline V gene lookup returns CDR1 SEHNR and CDR2 FQNEAQ (reference sequence). CDR3 length: 14 amino acids. Here the CDR3 reads CASSGATHRDGYTF. CDR3 nucleotides: TGTGCCAGCAGCGGAGCCACCCACAGGGATGGCTACACCTTC. Using reference TRBV7-9 and TRBJ1-2 for the parts outside the CDR3, the full variable domain is DTGVSQNPRHKITKRGQNVTFRCDPISEHNRLYWYRQTLGQGPEFLTYFQNEAQLEKSRLLSDRFSAERPKGSFSTLEIQRTEQGDSAMYLCASSGATHRDGYTFGSGTRLTVV.

The rearrangement joins TRBV5-4 to TRBJ2-7, with TRBD2 matching 9 bases. This CDR3 is 15 amino acids long. Germline values: CDR1 SGHNT, CDR2 YYREEE (reference sequence). V shed 0 bases, J shed 4 bases, and the junction held 5 bases outside the gene matches. Here the CDR3 DNA reads TGTGCCAGCAGCTTGGGGCGGGAGGGCCCTTACGAGCAGTACTTC. Translated: CASSLGREGPYEQYF.

The rearrangement links TRBV30 to TRBJ2-7, with 7 bases matching TRBD1. The J segment lost 3 bases and the V segment lost 2 bases, leaving 7 bases of the junction unmatched. Germline V gene sequence: CDR1 GTSNPN, CDR2 SVGIG (reference sequence). The CDR3 runs to 14 residues. DNA for the CDR3: TGTGCCTGGAGTCCCCTCGGGACAGTCTACGAGCAGTACTTC. It yields the protein CAWSPLGTVYEQYF.

The V gene is TRBV7-6, the J gene TRBJ1-6, with a tentative D call TRBD1 (6 bases). The CDR3 consists of 17 residues. V lost 5 bases, J lost 9 bases, and 23 bases lay in between. Germline V gene lookup returns CDR1 SGHVS and CDR2 FNYEAQ. The CDR3 region is CASSREPQGRFSSPLHF. DNA of the CDR3: TGTGCCAGCAGCCGAGAACCACAGGGTCGGTTTAGTTCACCCCTCCACTTT.

The chain couples TRBV30 to TRBJ2-7; the D is unclear. V was trimmed by 3 bases and J by 5 bases, leaving 8 bases between them. CDR3 length: 11 amino acids. In germline, CDR1 is GTSNPN, CDR2 SVGIG (reference sequence). In DNA form, the CDR3 reads TGTGCCTGGAGAGACCGGGACGAGCAGTACTTC. Translation: CAWRDRDEQYF.

The gene calls are TRBV5-1 and TRBJ1-3; D unresolved. The CDR3 contains 12 residues. Germline CDR1 is SGHRS and CDR2 is YFSETQ. Trimming stripped 1 base from V and 4 bases from J, with 3 bases between. This CDR3 reads CASSLRGNTIYF. DNA of the CDR3: TGCGCCAGCAGCTTGCGGGGAAACACCATATATTTT.

The chain has TRBV10-1 and TRBJ2-1, with 8 bases identical to TRBD2. V lost 6 bases to trimming and J lost 5 bases; unmatched junction nucleotides: 12. The CDR3 consists of 16 residues. Germline loops: CDR1 WNHNN, CDR2 SYGVQD (reference sequence). The CDR3 sequence: CASSFILAGYNNEQFF. The CDR3 region has the DNA TGCGCCAGCAGCTTTATCCTAGCGGGTTACAACAATGAGCAGTTCTTC.

The chain recombines TRBV4-1 with TRBJ2-1; D is perhaps TRBD2 (6 bases). The CDR3 contains 13 residues. The germline V and J ends were trimmed by 2 bases and 8 bases, with 10 bases remaining between them. The germline gives CDR1 MGHRA, CDR2 YSYEKL. The CDR3 DNA reads as TGCGCCAGCAGCCAAAGGACGGGGGATGAGCAGTTCTTC. Translating gives CASSQRTGDEQFF.

The gene calls are TRBV5-6 and TRBJ2-7; D possibly corresponds to TRBD2 (5 bases). The ends were cut back, 2 bases at V and 4 bases at J, with 7 bases in the middle. The CDR3 has 12 amino acids. The V gene's germline CDR1 is SGHDT and CDR2 YYEEEE. CDR3 nucleotides: TGTGCCAGCAGCTTCAGCGGTTACGAGCAGTACTTC. This gives the protein CASSFSGYEQYF.

This clone was seen a few times. V usage is TRBV14 and J usage is TRBJ2-2; D perhaps matches TRBD1 (6 bases). Germline lookup yields CDR1 SGHDN and CDR2 FVKESK. Trimming took off 6 bases at V and 1 base at J, with 9 bases between the two ends. The CDR3 loop spans 14 amino acids. CDR3 protein: CASRRGGNTGELFF. CDR3 sequence (DNA): TGTGCCAGCAGAAGAGGGGGGAACACCGGGGAGCTGTTTTTT. The entire variable domain, with the rest obtained from reference TRBV14 and TRBJ2-2, is as follows: EAGVTQFPSHSVIEKGQTVTLRCDPISGHDNLYWYRRVMGKEIKFLLHFVKESKQDESGMPNNRFLAERTGGTYSTLKVQPAELEDSGVYFCASRRGGNTGELFFGEGSRLTVL.

The DNA of the CDR3 is TGTGCCAGCAGCTTAGATGGGACAGTCTACAATGAGCAGTTCTTC. This codes for CASSLDGTVYNEQFF. The J gene is TRBJ2-1, the V gene TRBV11-1, with TRBD1 matching over 7 bases. Trimming at V came to 1 base and at J to 3 bases, leaving 3 bases not matched to a gene. The CDR3 is made up of 15 amino acids. Germline V gives CDR1 SGHAT, CDR2 FQDESV (reference sequence).

The chain is built from TRBV5-6 and TRBJ2-7, with 7 bases fitting TRBD2. Germline values: CDR1 SGHDT, CDR2 YYEEEE. V shed 3 bases, J shed 1 base, and the junction held 16 bases outside the gene matches. The CDR3 spans 18 residues. The CDR3 here is CASSSLDIYSGQSYEQYF. CDR3 sequence (DNA): TGTGCCAGCAGCTCGCTGGATATTTATAGCGGGCAATCCTACGAGCAGTACTTC.

The V and J genes are TRBV19 and TRBJ1-2; possibly TRBD1 for D (5 bases). The CDR3 length is 17 residues. Germline CDR1 is LNHDA and CDR2 is SQIVND (reference sequence). V lost 5 bases and J lost 4, with 23 bases in between. CDR3: CASSPRDPGNRFYGYTF. CDR3 DNA sequence: TGTGCCAGTAGTCCCAGGGATCCCGGTAATAGATTCTATGGCTACACCTTC.

This clone has just a few counts. The chain joins TRBV25-1 to TRBJ1-4, with D perhaps TRBD1 (6 bases). Germline assignment: CDR1 MGHDK and CDR2 SYGVNS. This CDR3 is 13 amino acids long. The V gene lost 7 bases and the J gene lost 4 bases, with 10 bases spanning the gap. The chain's CDR3 is CASKDSFNEKLFF. CDR3 sequence (DNA): TGTGCCAGCAAGGACAGCTTTAATGAAAAACTGTTTTTT. The entire variable domain, with the rest obtained from reference TRBV25-1 and TRBJ1-4, is as follows: EADIYQTPRYLVIGTGKKITLECSQTMGHDKMYWYQQDPGMELHLIHYSYGVNSTEKGDLSSESTVSRIRTEHFPLTLESARPSHTSQYLCASKDSFNEKLFFGSGTQLSVL.

The chain is built from TRBV7-8 and TRBJ2-7; 13 bases align to TRBD2. CDR3 size: 17 residues. CDR1 SGHVS and CDR2 FQNEAQ come from the germline V gene. The trim removed 5 bases at V and 3 bases at J, leaving 10 bases unmatched. CDR3 protein: CASSPQPGLAGNYEQYF. DNA of the CDR3: TGTGCCAGCAGCCCACAACCGGGACTAGCGGGAAACTACGAGCAGTACTTC.

This chain joins TRBV28 and TRBJ2-5; tentatively, D is TRBD1 (7 bases). This CDR3 comprises 15 residues. Germline CDR1 MDHEN, CDR2 SYDVKM. The V end was cut by 2 bases, the J end by 5 bases, with 15 bases between. CDR3 protein: CASSLRGVGGETQYF. As DNA, the CDR3 is TGTGCCAGCAGTTTAAGGGGGGTAGGGGGCGAGACCCAGTACTTC.

J is TRBJ1-2 and V is TRBV16; 7 bases map to TRBD1. Germline assignment: CDR1 KGHSY and CDR2 FQNENV. This CDR3 region has 14 residues. Trimming took 4 bases from V and 8 from J; bases not matched to a gene: 10. Written as DNA, the CDR3 is TGTGCCAGCAGCCTTCAGACAGGGAGGAGCGGCTACACCTTC. It encodes CASSLQTGRSGYTF.

The chain recombines TRBV5-1 with TRBJ2-7; 12 bases agree with TRBD1. There are 14 residues in the CDR3. Germline trimming cut 3 bases from V and 5 bases from J; bases unmatched to any gene: 3. Germline loops: CDR1 SGHRS, CDR2 YFSETQ. In nucleotides, the CDR3 is TGCGCCAGCAGCTGGGGACAGGGGGCGAACGAGCAGTACTTC. Protein product: CASSWGQGANEQYF.

The V gene is TRBV5-1, the J gene TRBJ2-7; TRBD1 might be the D (6 bases). Per germline, CDR1 SGHRS and CDR2 YFSETQ. The CDR3 runs 14 residues. Trimming left V 3 bases short and J 1 base short, with 11 bases between. The CDR3 protein is CASSSDRWSYEQYF. Here the CDR3 DNA reads TGCGCCAGCAGCTCTGACAGGTGGTCCTACGAGCAGTACTTC.

V and J are TRBV4-3 and TRBJ2-7; D is ambiguous. CDR1 LGHNA and CDR2 YSLEER come from the germline V gene. The CDR3 is made up of 16 amino acids. The ends were cut back, 0 bases at V and 0 bases at J, with 12 bases in the middle. The CDR3 reads CASSQDPPGSSYEQYF. As DNA, the CDR3 is TGCGCCAGCAGCCAAGATCCCCCAGGAAGCTCCTACGAGCAGTACTTC.

The chain is built from TRBV29-1 and TRBJ2-1, with TRBD1 matching 9 bases. This CDR3 is 14 amino acids long. The V gene's germline CDR1 is SQVTM and CDR2 ANQGSEA. After removal of 5 bases from V and 10 bases from J, the junction contained 12 bases not matched to a gene. Here the CDR3 reads CSVSTGGPVYEQFF. As DNA, the CDR3 is TGCAGCGTTTCGACAGGGGGGCCTGTCTACGAGCAGTTCTTC.

This chain joins TRBV7-9 and TRBJ2-2; TRBD1 agrees at 9 bases. J gave up 3 bases and V 7 bases, and 3 bases lay outside the gene matches. The CDR3 spans 14 residues. Germline assignment: CDR1 SEHNR and CDR2 FQNEAQ (reference sequence). For the CDR3, the DNA is TGTGCCAGCAACCGACAGGGGGACACCGGGGAGCTGTTTTTT. Translation gives CASNRQGDTGELFF. The full variable domain, in which reference TRBV7-9 and TRBJ2-2 provide the parts outside the CDR3, is DTGVSQNPRHKITKRGQNVTFRCDPISEHNRLYWYRQTLGQGPEFLTYFQNEAQLEKSRLLSDRFSAERPKGSFSTLEIQRTEQGDSAMYLCASNRQGDTGELFFGEGSRLTVL.